This TCR beta chain originates from a study of control samples from healthy donors and cancer patients. TCRdb's table, derived via immunoSEQ multiplex PCR, lists solely in-frame clones and lacks some. The table includes around 100,000 clones, less than 90% detected once. This clonotype was obtained from a woman between 45 and 60 years old in good health. Input material: blood.

The CDR3 region has the DNA TGTGCCACCAGTGTCCTGGACAGCTTTAGCAATCAGCCCCAGCATTTT. It specifies CATSVLDSFSNQPQHF. This rearrangement joins TRBV24-1 to TRBJ1-5, with D possibly TRBD1 on 6 matching bases. There are 16 residues in the CDR3. V shed 5 bases and J shed 0 bases, with 13 bases lying between them. Germline assignment: CDR1 KGHDR and CDR2 SFDVKD.